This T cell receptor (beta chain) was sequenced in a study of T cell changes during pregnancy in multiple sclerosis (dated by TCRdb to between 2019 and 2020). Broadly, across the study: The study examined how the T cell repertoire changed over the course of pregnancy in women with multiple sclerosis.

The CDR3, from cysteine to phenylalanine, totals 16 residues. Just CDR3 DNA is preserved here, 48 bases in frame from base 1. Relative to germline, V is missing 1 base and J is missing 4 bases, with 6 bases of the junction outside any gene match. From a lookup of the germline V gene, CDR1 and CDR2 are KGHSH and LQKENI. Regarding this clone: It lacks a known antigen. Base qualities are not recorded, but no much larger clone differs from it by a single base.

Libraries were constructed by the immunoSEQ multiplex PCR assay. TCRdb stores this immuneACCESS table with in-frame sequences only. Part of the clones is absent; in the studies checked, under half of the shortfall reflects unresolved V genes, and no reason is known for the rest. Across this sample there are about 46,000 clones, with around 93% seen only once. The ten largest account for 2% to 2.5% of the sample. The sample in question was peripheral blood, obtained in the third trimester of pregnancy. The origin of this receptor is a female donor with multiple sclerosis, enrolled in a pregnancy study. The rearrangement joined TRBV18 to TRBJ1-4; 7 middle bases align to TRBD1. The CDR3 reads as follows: CASSPRQGEVNEKLFF. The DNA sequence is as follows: TGTGCCAGCTCACCACGGCAGGGGGAAGTTAATGAAAAACTGTTTTTT.